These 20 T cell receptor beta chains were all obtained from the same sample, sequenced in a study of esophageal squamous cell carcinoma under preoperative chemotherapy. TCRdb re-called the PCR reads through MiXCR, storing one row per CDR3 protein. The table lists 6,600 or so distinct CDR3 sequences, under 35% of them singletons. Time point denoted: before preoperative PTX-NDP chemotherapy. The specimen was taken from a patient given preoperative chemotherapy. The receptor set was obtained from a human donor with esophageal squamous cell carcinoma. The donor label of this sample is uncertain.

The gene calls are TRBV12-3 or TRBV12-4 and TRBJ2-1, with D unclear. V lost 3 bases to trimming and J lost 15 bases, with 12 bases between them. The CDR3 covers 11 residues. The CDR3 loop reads CASSLLETRFF. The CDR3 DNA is TGTGCCAGCAGTTTGCTAGAAACGAGGTTCTTC.

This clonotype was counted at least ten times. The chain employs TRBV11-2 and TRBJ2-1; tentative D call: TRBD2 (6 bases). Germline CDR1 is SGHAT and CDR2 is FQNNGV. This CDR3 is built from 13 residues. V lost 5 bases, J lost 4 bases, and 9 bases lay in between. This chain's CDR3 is CASSPGLYNEQFF. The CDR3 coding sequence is TGTGCCAGCAGCCCGGGACTTTACAATGAGCAGTTCTTC.

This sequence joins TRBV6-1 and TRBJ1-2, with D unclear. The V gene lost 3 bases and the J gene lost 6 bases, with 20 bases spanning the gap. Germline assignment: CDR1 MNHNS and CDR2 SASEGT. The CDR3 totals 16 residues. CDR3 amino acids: CASSDQVGTVHDGYTF. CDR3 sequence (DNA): TGTGCCAGCAGTGATCAAGTAGGCACCGTCCACGATGGCTACACCTTC.

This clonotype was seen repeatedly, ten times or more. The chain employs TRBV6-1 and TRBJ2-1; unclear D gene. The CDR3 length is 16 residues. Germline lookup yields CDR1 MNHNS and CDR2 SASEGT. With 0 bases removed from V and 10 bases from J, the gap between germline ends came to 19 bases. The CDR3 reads CASSEALQTYPYEQFF. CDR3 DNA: TGTGCCAGCAGTGAAGCGCTACAGACTTACCCCTACGAGCAGTTCTTC.

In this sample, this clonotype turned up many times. The CDR3 nucleotides read TGTGCCAGCAGTTACTCATACGGCGGGAGCTCCTACGAGCAGTTCTTC. It specifies CASSYSYGGSSYEQFF. The J gene is TRBJ2-1, the V gene TRBV6-5; 7 bases are a match to TRBD2. Germline CDR1 is MNHEY and CDR2 is SVGAGI. The CDR3 extends over 16 amino acids. Trimming took 0 bases from V and 10 from J; bases not matched to a gene: 12.

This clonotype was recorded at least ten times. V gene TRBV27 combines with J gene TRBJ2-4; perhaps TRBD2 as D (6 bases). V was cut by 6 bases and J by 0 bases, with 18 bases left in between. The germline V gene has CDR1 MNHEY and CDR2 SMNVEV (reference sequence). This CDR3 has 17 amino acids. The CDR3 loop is CASSPGVVYIAKNIQYF. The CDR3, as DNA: TGTGCCAGCAGCCCGGGGGTGGTATACATAGCCAAAAACATTCAGTACTTC.

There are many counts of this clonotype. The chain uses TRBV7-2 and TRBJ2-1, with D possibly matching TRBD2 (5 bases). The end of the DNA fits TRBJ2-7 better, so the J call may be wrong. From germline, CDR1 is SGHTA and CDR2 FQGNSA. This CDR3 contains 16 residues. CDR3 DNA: TGTGCCAGCAGCTTAGTAAGCGGTCCTTCCTACAATGAGCAGTACTTC. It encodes CASSLVSGPSYNEQYF.

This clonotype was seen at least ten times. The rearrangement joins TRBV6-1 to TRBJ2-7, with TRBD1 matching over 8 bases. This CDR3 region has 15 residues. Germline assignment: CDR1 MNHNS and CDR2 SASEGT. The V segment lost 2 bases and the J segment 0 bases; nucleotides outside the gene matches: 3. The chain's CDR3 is CASSEQGASSYEQYF. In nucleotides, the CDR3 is TGTGCCAGCAGTGAACAGGGGGCTAGCTCCTACGAGCAGTACTTC.

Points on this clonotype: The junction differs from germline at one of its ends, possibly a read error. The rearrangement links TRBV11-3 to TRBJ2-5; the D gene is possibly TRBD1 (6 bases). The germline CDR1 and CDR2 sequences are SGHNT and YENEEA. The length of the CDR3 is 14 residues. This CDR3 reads CASSSDRPLREQDF. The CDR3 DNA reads TGTGCCAGCAGCTCTGACAGGCCCCTAAGGGAGCAGGACTTC.

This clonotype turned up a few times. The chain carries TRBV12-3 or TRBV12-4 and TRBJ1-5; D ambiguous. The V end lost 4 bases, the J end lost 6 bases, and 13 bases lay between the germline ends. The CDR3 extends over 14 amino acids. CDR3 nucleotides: TGTGCCAGCAGTTGGGAGGGAACGGGTCAGCCCCAGCATTTT. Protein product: CASSWEGTGQPQHF.

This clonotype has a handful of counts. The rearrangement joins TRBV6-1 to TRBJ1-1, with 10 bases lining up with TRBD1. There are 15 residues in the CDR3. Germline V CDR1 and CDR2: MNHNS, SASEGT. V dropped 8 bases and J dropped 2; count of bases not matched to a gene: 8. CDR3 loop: CASRDRGHVNTEAFF. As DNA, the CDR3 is TGTGCCAGCCGGGACAGGGGTCACGTTAACACTGAAGCTTTCTTT.

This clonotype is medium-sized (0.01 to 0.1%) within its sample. Written as DNA, the CDR3 is TGTGCCAGCAGTGAAGATGTAGATACGCAGTATTTT. Its protein product is CASSEDVDTQYF. The rearrangement uses TRBV6-1 and TRBJ2-3; D is unresolved. Trimming took 1 base from V and 5 from J, leaving 4 bases between them. This CDR3 contains 12 residues. The germline V gene has CDR1 MNHNS and CDR2 SASEGT.

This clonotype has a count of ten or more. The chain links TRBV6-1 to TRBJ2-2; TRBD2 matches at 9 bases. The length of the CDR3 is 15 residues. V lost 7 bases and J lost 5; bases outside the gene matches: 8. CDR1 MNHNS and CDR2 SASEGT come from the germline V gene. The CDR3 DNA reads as TGTGCCAGCATAGCGGGGGATCTGAGGACCGGGGAGCTGTTTTTT. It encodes CASIAGDLRTGELFF.

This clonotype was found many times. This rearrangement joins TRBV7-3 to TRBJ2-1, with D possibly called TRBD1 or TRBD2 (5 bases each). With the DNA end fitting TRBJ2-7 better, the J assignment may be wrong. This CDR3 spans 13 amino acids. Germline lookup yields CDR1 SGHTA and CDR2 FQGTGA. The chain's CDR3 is CASSSRDDNEQYF. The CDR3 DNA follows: TGTGCCAGCAGCTCCCGGGACGACAATGAGCAGTACTTC.

CDR3 sequence reads: CASSEMGFEQFF. The CDR3 nucleotides are TGTGCCAGCAGCGAGATGGGGTTCGAGCAGTTCTTC. The chain is built from TRBV7-2 and TRBJ2-1; D unresolved. Per germline, CDR1 SGHTA and CDR2 FQGNSA. The CDR3 is 12 residues long. V lost 5 bases and J 10 bases, leaving 12 bases between the germline ends.

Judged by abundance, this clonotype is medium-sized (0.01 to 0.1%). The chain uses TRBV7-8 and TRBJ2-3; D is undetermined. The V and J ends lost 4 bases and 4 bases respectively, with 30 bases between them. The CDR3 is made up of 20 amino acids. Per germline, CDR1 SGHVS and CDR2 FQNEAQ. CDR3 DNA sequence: TGTGCCAGCAGCTCGAGTCTCCCGCTGGACCCCCTGTCCCGGCCAGATACGCAGTATTTT. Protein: CASSSSLPLDPLSRPDTQYF.

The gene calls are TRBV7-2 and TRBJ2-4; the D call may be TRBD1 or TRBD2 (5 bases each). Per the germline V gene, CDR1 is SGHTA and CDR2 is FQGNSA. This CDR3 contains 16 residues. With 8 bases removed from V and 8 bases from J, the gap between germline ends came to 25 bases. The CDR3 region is CASGRGERGNGDIQYF. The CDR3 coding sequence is TGTGCCAGCGGCCGAGGGGAGAGGGGAAATGGAGACATTCAGTACTTC.

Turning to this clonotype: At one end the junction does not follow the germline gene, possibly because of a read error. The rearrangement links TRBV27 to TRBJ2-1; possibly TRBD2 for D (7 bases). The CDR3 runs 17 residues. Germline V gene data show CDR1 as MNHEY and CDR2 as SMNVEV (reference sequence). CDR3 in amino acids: CAGSRRGAGAFYYEQFF. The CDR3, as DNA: TGTGCCGGCAGTCGTCGGGGGGCTGGGGCGTTCTACTACGAGCAGTTCTTC.

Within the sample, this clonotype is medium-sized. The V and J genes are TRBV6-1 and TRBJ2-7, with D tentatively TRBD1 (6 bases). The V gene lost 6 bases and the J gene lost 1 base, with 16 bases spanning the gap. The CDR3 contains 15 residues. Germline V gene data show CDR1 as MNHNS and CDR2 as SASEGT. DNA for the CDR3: TGTGCCAGCAGCACCCAAGTGACAGGTTCCTACGAGCAGTACTTC. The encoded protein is CASSTQVTGSYEQYF.

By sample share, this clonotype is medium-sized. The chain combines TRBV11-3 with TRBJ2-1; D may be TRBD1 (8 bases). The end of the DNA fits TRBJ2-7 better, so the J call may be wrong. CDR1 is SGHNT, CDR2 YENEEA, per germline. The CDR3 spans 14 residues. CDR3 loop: CASSSTGGGYEQYF. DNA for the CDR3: TGTGCCAGCAGCTCCACAGGGGGGGGCTACGAGCAGTACTTC.